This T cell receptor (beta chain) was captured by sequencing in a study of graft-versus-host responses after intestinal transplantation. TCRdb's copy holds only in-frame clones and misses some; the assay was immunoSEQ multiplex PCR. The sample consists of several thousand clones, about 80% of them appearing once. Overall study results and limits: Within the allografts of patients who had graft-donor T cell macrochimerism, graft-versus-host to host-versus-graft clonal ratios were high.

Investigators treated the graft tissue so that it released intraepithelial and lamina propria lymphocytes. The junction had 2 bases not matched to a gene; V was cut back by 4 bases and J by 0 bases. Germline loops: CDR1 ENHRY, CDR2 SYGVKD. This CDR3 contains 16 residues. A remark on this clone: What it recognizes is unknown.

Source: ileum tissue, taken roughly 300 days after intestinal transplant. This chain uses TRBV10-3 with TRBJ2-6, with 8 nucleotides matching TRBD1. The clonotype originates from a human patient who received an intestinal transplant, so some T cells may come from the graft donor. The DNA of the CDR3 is TGTGCCATCAGTGGAACAGGGGGCTCTGGGGCCAACGTCCTGACTTTC. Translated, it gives CAISGTGGSGANVLTF.